A selection of T cell receptor beta chains follows, all from one sample in a study of blood T cell repertoires in COVID-19. Some clones are missing from TCRdb's copy, which holds only in-frame ones; the method was immunoSEQ multiplex PCR. The sample includes about 83,000 clones, roughly 86% of them seen just once. The specimen was peripheral blood. The receptors here all came from an elderly woman in a cohort sampled during active or convalescent COVID-19. CDR3s include the opening cysteine and the closing phenylalanine or tryptophan. D genes are given only for firm matches. Rows may omit the clone size; those that give it use once, few, many or a size class.

TRBV30,TRBJ2-1,.,.,TGTGCCTGGAGAACTAGGGTGGTTGAGCAGTTCTTC,CAWRTRVVEQFF
TRBV30,TRBJ1-1,.,medium-sized,TGTGCCTGGAGTCCCACCAGGGAAGCTTTCTTT,CAWSPTREAFF
TRBV6-5,TRBJ1-1,.,once,TGTGCCAGCAGTCGGGGGGGGAGAGTTGACACTGAAGCTTTCTTT,CASSRGGRVDTEAFF
TRBV5-6,TRBJ2-6,.,.,TGTGCCAGCAGTCGCTCTGGGGCCAACGTCCTGACTTTC,CASSRSGANVLTF
TRBV9,TRBJ2-7,TRBD2,.,TGTGCCAGCAGCGTAGCGCCTAGCGGGAACTGGGAGCAGTACTTC,CASSVAPSGNWEQYF
TRBV5-1,TRBJ2-6,TRBD1,.,TGCGCCAGCAGCTTCCTCTACGACAGGGTCGGTGGGGCCAACGTCCTGACTTTC,CASSFLYDRVGGANVLTF
TRBV28,TRBJ1-3,TRBD1,.,TGTGCCATCGCTTCGGACAGGAGGACTGGAAACACCATATATTTT,CAIASDRRTGNTIYF
TRBV7-9,TRBJ2-2,.,.,TGTGCCAGCAGCTTATCGGGGGGCGGCCCTCACGGGGAGCTGTTTTTT,CASSLSGGGPHGELFF
TRBV5-8,TRBJ2-1,TRBD2,once,TGTGCCAGCAGCTTGCCACGACCGGGACTAGGGGGAGGGGAGCAGTTCTTC,CASSLPRPGLGGGEQFF
TRBV28,TRBJ1-6,.,.,TGTGCCAGCAGTTTCCGGCGGGGGGTCAGCTCCTATAATTCACCCCTCCACTTT,CASSFRRGVSSYNSPLHF
TRBV29-1,TRBJ2-3,TRBD2,.,TGCAGCGTTGAGGGACTAGGTGGCACAGATACGCAGTATTTT,CSVEGLGGTDTQYF
TRBV19,TRBJ2-5,TRBD1,.,TGTGCCAGTAGTCCCTCGACACAGGGGTTTGAGACCCAGTACTTC,CASSPSTQGFETQYF
TRBV19,TRBJ1-3,.,.,TGTGCCAGTGATCTTGGGCCGAACTCTGGAAACACCATATATTTT,CASDLGPNSGNTIYF
TRBV5-1,TRBJ2-2,.,once,TGCGCCAGCAGCTCGAAGCCGGAGCCCGGGGAGCTGTTTTTT,CASSSKPEPGELFF
TRBV10-3,TRBJ2-3,.,.,TGTGCCATCAGTGCCGGGAGCACAGATACGCAGTATTTT,CAISAGSTDTQYF
TRBV5-4,TRBJ1-2,TRBD1,.,TGTGCCAGCAGCTCGGATGGACAGGGTGGCTACACCTTC,CASSSDGQGGYTF
TRBV5-1,TRBJ1-1,.,.,TGCGCCAGCGCCCCAGTTGGGACTGACATGAACACTGAAGCTTTCTTT,CASAPVGTDMNTEAFF
TRBV5-4,TRBJ2-1,.,.,TGTGCCAGCAGCGGAACGGGACTTCACAATGAGCAGTTCTTC,CASSGTGLHNEQFF
TRBV30,TRBJ2-2,TRBD1,.,TGTGCCTGGAATCCGGGACAGTGGGAGGGGGAGCTGTTTTTT,CAWNPGQWEGELFF
TRBV6-5,TRBJ1-4,TRBD1,once,TGTGCCAGCAGCGGACAGGTCCGAGGTGAAAAACTGTTTTTT,CASSGQVRGEKLFF
TRBV2,TRBJ1-5,.,.,TGTGCCAGCAGTGACAGATATAGCAATCAGCCCCAGCATTTT,CASSDRYSNQPQHF
TRBV7-3,TRBJ2-3,.,once,TGTGCCAGCAGCCCAAGGGACTTCACAGATACGCAGTATTTT,CASSPRDFTDTQYF
TRBV12-3/TRBV12-4,TRBJ1-2,.,.,TGTGCCAGCAGTTTACAGGGGTTGGATGGCTACACCTTC,CASSLQGLDGYTF
TRBV5-1,TRBJ2-7,TRBD1,.,TGCGCCAGCAGAAGACAGGGGGTCTACGAGCAGTACTTC,CASRRQGVYEQYF
TRBV2,TRBJ1-4,TRBD1,.,TGTGCCAGCAGTCTCCCGGGACAGACTAATGAAAAACTGTTTTTT,CASSLPGQTNEKLFF
TRBV18,TRBJ1-2,.,.,TGTGCCAGCTCACCACTTAAGACAGGATATGGCTACACCTTC,CASSPLKTGYGYTF
TRBV7-2,TRBJ2-7,TRBD1,.,TGTGCCAGCAGCTCAGGACAGGGGGGCGAGCAGTACTTC,CASSSGQGGEQYF
TRBV18,TRBJ1-1,.,once,TGTGCCAGCTCATCCCCCGTGAACACTGAAGCTTTCTTT,CASSSPVNTEAFF
TRBV27,TRBJ2-2,.,.,TGTGCCAGCAGTCAGGGGGGCACCGGGGAGCTGTTTTTT,CASSQGGTGELFF
TRBV7-9,TRBJ1-5,.,.,TGTGCCAGCAGCTTAGACAGGGATCAGCCCCAGCATTTT,CASSLDRDQPQHF
TRBV5-1,TRBJ2-5,TRBD1,.,TGCGCCAGCAGCTTGGGCGACAGGGTGGGGCAAGAGACCCAGTACTTC,CASSLGDRVGQETQYF
TRBV28,TRBJ1-4,.,.,TGTGCCAGCGGATCCAGCGACGCAACTAATGAAAAACTGTTTTTT,CASGSSDATNEKLFF
TRBV14,TRBJ2-7,TRBD1,.,TGTGCCAGCAGCCAAGATGGGGTGAACAGGGGGCTTATTGGCGAGCAGTACTTC,CASSQDGVNRGLIGEQYF
TRBV30,TRBJ1-1,TRBD1,.,TGTGCCTGGAGGGTCCAGGGGGCCGGAGAAGCTTTCTTT,CAWRVQGAGEAFF
TRBV7-9,TRBJ1-1,.,.,TGTGCCAGCAGCTTACAGGGGAACACTGAAGCTTTCTTT,CASSLQGNTEAFF
TRBV7-8,TRBJ1-1,.,.,TGTGCCAGCAGCTTATCAGGGATGAACACTGAAGCTTTCTTT,CASSLSGMNTEAFF
TRBV11-2,TRBJ2-3,TRBD2,.,TGTGCCAGCAGCCCGCCGCCTCAGCGGGAGGGGAGCACAGATACGCAGTATTTT,CASSPPPQREGSTDTQYF
TRBV7-3,TRBJ2-1,TRBD2,.,TGTGCCAGCAGCTTTCTAGCGGGAGAGCAGTTCTTC,CASSFLAGEQFF
TRBV7-9,TRBJ2-1,.,.,TGTGCCAGCAGCCCCGCCCCGGGACAAAACAATGAGCAGTTCTTC,CASSPAPGQNNEQFF